The 32 T cell receptor beta chains below all came from one sample that was sequenced in a study of blood T cell repertoires in COVID-19. Clones were sequenced by immunoSEQ multiplex PCR, and TCRdb holds only the in-frame ones, with some missing. The table records some 350,000 clones, approximately 84% of them present only once. Sequenced material: PBMCs or T cells enriched from blood (not recorded which). These TCRs come from a woman between 25 and 40 years old who had recovered from COVID-19.

The chain links TRBV27 to TRBJ1-2; D uncertain. V was shortened by 4 bases and J by 7 bases, with 22 bases between the two germline ends. Germline-derived CDR1 and CDR2 are MNHEY and SMNVEV (reference sequence). CDR3 size: 16 residues. CDR3 coding DNA: TGTGCCAGCAGTTCTAACTTAGGGTCCCCGGGGAGTGGCTACACCTTC. Translating gives CASSSNLGSPGSGYTF.

This clone was recorded only once. The chain links TRBV28 to TRBJ2-1, with a weak D call TRBD2 (6 bases). Trimming shortened V by 1 base and J by 2 bases, and 15 bases separated the two germline ends. Looked up from germline, CDR1 is MDHEN and CDR2 is SYDVKM. The CDR3 contains 17 residues. The CDR3 DNA reads as TGTGCCAGCAGTTTATCGAGAACGGAGGGCCCCTACAATGAGCAGTTCTTC. Translated, it gives CASSLSRTEGPYNEQFF.

The chain recombines TRBV5-5 with TRBJ1-1; tentative D call: TRBD1 (5 bases). CDR3 length: 14 residues. Germline V lookup: CDR1 SGHKS, CDR2 YYEKEE (reference sequence). Deletions cut 3 bases from V and 0 bases from J, with 9 bases between. The DNA for the CDR3 is TGTGCCAGCAGCTACGGACAATTGAACACTGAAGCTTTCTTT. Its protein is CASSYGQLNTEAFF. The complete variable domain, with remaining parts taken from reference TRBV5-5 and TRBJ1-1, reads DAGVTQSPTHLIKTRGQQVTLRCSPISGHKSVSWYQQVLGQGPQFIFQYYEKEERGRGNFPDRFSARQFPNYSSELNVNALLLGDSALYLCASSYGQLNTEAFFGQGTRLTVV.

The chain links TRBV7-2 to TRBJ2-6; possible D gene TRBD1, 6 bases. With 0 bases removed from V and 0 bases from J, the gap between germline ends came to 12 bases. The CDR3 contains 18 residues. Germline CDR1 reads SGHTA; CDR2 reads FQGNSA. CDR3 DNA sequence: TGTGCCAGCAGCTTAGCCCGACAGGCGCTCTCTGGGGCCAACGTCCTGACTTTC. Its protein is CASSLARQALSGANVLTF.

The DNA for the CDR3 is TGTGCCAGCAGCCCCGTAGGAGGGGAAAGAACAGATACGCAGTATTTT. This encodes CASSPVGGERTDTQYF. The chain is built from TRBV9 and TRBJ2-3; D possibly corresponds to TRBD2 (6 bases). CDR1 and CDR2 from the germline V gene are SGDLS and YYNGEE. With 4 bases removed from V and 3 bases from J, the gap between germline ends came to 18 bases. The CDR3 is made up of 16 amino acids.

The CDR3 coding sequence is TGTGCCACCAGTGATTCCCTCTCAACAGGGGTCTATGGCTACACCTTC. The encoded protein is CATSDSLSTGVYGYTF. The chain links TRBV24-1 to TRBJ1-2; TRBD1 aligns across 7 bases. Germline lookup yields CDR1 KGHDR and CDR2 SFDVKD. J lost 4 bases, V lost 2 bases, and 9 bases had no gene match. The CDR3 consists of 16 residues.

This chain joins TRBV5-5 and TRBJ2-7; D is ambiguous. Trimming left V 4 bases short and J 0 bases short, with 5 bases between. The V gene's germline CDR1 is SGHKS and CDR2 YYEKEE (reference sequence). The CDR3 runs to 12 residues. The CDR3 DNA reads TGTGCCAGCAGCATGAGCTCCTACGAGCAGTACTTC. It encodes CASSMSSYEQYF. Full variable domain (outside the CDR3, taken from reference TRBV5-5 and TRBJ2-7): DAGVTQSPTHLIKTRGQQVTLRCSPISGHKSVSWYQQVLGQGPQFIFQYYEKEERGRGNFPDRFSARQFPNYSSELNVNALLLGDSALYLCASSMSSYEQYFGPGTRLTVT.

About this clone: Other DNA sequences from this sample encode an identical CDR3 as well. The chain combines TRBV5-1 with TRBJ1-1; D not resolved. The germline gives CDR1 SGHRS, CDR2 YFSETQ. V dropped 1 base and J dropped 1 base, with 8 bases sitting between them. The CDR3 consists of 14 residues. The CDR3 loop reads CASSLSGGNTEAFF. The CDR3 DNA is TGCGCCAGCAGCTTGTCGGGAGGGAACACTGAAGCTTTCTTT. The full variable domain, in which reference TRBV5-1 and TRBJ1-1 provide the parts outside the CDR3, is KAGVTQTPRYLIKTRGQQVTLSCSPISGHRSVSWYQQTPGQGLQFLFEYFSETQRNKGNFPGRFSGRQFSNSRSEMNVSTLELGDSALYLCASSLSGGNTEAFFGQGTRLTVV.

This chain connects TRBV29-1 to TRBJ2-2; tentative D call: TRBD1 (6 bases). There are 14 residues in the CDR3. CDR1 is SQVTM and CDR2 is ANQGSEA in the germline V gene. V was pared by 7 bases and J by 0 bases, with 12 bases between. CDR3 residues: CSAWGLANTGELFF. As DNA, the CDR3 is TGCAGCGCCTGGGGGCTAGCGAACACCGGGGAGCTGTTTTTT.

The rearrangement uses TRBV7-9 and TRBJ2-1; 11 bases are shared with TRBD1. The CDR3 has 16 amino acids. V lost 4 bases to trimming and J lost 7 bases; unmatched junction nucleotides: 9. Germline V CDR1 and CDR2: SEHNR, FQNEAQ (reference sequence). CDR3 DNA sequence: TGTGCCAGCAGCTCTGACGGACAGGGGGCTCGGAATGAGCAGTTCTTC. Translating it yields CASSSDGQGARNEQFF.

V and J are TRBV11-3 and TRBJ2-1; 7 bases line up with TRBD2. The CDR3 spans 14 residues. Losses at the gene ends were 2 bases for V and 10 bases for J; bases not matched to a gene: 8. CDR1 SGHNT and CDR2 YENEEA come from the germline V gene. The CDR3 loop is CASSLMSSGREQFF. The CDR3 DNA is TGTGCCAGCAGCTTAATGTCTAGCGGACGAGAGCAGTTCTTC. Full variable domain (rest looked up from reference TRBV11-3 and TRBJ2-1): EAGVVQSPRYKIIEKKQPVAFWCNPISGHNTLYWYLQNLGQGPELLIRYENEEAVDDSQLPKDRFSAERLKGVDSTLKIQPAELGDSAVYLCASSLMSSGREQFFGPGTRLTVL.

This chain uses TRBV4-1 with TRBJ1-5; 9 bases map to TRBD1. The CDR3 runs 14 residues. V gave up 1 base and J gave up 5 bases; unmatched junction bases: 0. Germline V gives CDR1 MGHRA, CDR2 YSYEKL. The CDR3 coding sequence is TGCGCCAGCAGCCAAGGGACAGGGGATCAGCCCCAGCATTTT. As protein: CASSQGTGDQPQHF.

This rearrangement joins TRBV7-9 to TRBJ2-7; D gene unclear. Per the germline V gene, CDR1 is SEHNR and CDR2 is FQNEAQ (reference sequence). Between the trimmed V and J ends, which lost 6 bases and 3 bases, there was a span of 9 bases. This CDR3 has 12 amino acids. CDR3 region: CASRRGSYEQYF. CDR3 DNA: TGTGCCAGCAGACGAGGTAGCTACGAGCAGTACTTC.

The rearrangement joins TRBV7-2 to TRBJ2-1; 7 nucleotides line up with TRBD2. After removal of 6 bases from V and 2 bases from J, the junction contained 7 bases not matched to a gene. This CDR3 is built from 15 residues. From germline, CDR1 is SGHTA and CDR2 FQGNSA. The CDR3 here is CASSPIAGPYNEQFF. For the CDR3, the DNA is TGTGCCAGCAGTCCGATAGCGGGCCCCTACAATGAGCAGTTCTTC.

This chain links TRBV7-9 with TRBJ2-7, with 12 positions matching TRBD2. CDR3 length: 18 residues. Germline loops: CDR1 SEHNR, CDR2 FQNEAQ (reference sequence). The junction had 9 bases not matched to a gene; V was cut back by 0 bases and J by 3 bases. The CDR3 loop reads CASSLAFSGLAGFYEQYF. The DNA of the CDR3 is TGTGCCAGCAGCTTAGCGTTTTCAGGACTAGCGGGATTCTACGAGCAGTACTTC.

V usage is TRBV6-5 and J usage is TRBJ2-1, with TRBD2 as a possible D gene (6 bases). The V gene lost 6 bases and the J gene lost 3 bases, with 15 bases spanning the gap. CDR1 MNHEY and CDR2 SVGAGI come from the germline V gene. CDR3 length: 15 residues. The CDR3 region is CASRQLASNYNEQFF. CDR3 DNA sequence: TGTGCCAGCAGGCAGCTAGCGAGCAACTACAATGAGCAGTTCTTC.

The genes are TRBV2 and TRBJ1-2; the match to TRBD1 covers 9 bases. The germline V gene has CDR1 SNHLY and CDR2 FYNNEI. This CDR3 is built from 14 residues. Trimming took 6 bases from V and 6 from J; bases not matched to a gene: 8. The CDR3 spells CASRRGDREHGYTF. The CDR3 DNA follows: TGTGCCAGCAGGCGCGGGGACAGGGAGCATGGCTACACCTTC.

The chain couples TRBV7-9 to TRBJ2-1; TRBD1 might be the D (6 bases). V shed 1 base and J shed 9 bases, with 10 bases lying between them. Germline V gene sequence: CDR1 SEHNR, CDR2 FQNEAQ (reference sequence). This CDR3 region has 13 residues. The CDR3 bases are TGTGCCAGCAGCTTAGGGGGGCAGGCTGAGCAGTTCTTC. Amino acid sequence: CASSLGGQAEQFF.

This chain connects TRBV5-5 to TRBJ2-5; 9 bases map to TRBD1. J was trimmed by 3 bases and V by 4 bases; bases with no gene match: 4. The CDR3 spans 14 residues. The germline V gene has CDR1 SGHKS and CDR2 YYEKEE (reference sequence). The CDR3: CASSLRDREETQYF. CDR3 sequence (DNA): TGTGCCAGCAGCCTCCGGGACAGGGAAGAGACCCAGTACTTC.

The V and J genes are TRBV12-2 and TRBJ2-2; the table's D call, TRBD1, was not checked against the DNA. TRBV12-2 is a documented pseudogene. CDR3 length equals 13 residues. The CDR3 spells CASRPRVTGELFF. CDR3 coding DNA: TGTGCAAGTCGCCCCAGGGTCACCGGGGAGCTGTTTTTT.

This clone showed up just once. The genes are TRBV5-6 and TRBJ2-2, with TRBD1 matching over 8 bases. V shed 3 bases, J shed 5 bases, and the junction held 0 bases outside the gene matches. Germline V gene lookup returns CDR1 SGHDT and CDR2 YYEEEE. This CDR3 region has 13 residues. CDR3 amino acids: CASSWTGTGELFF. For the CDR3, the DNA is TGTGCCAGCAGCTGGACAGGGACCGGGGAGCTGTTTTTT. Full variable domain (remainder filled in from reference TRBV5-6 and TRBJ2-2): DAGVTQSPTHLIKTRGQQVTLRCSPKSGHDTVSWYQQALGQGPQFIFQYYEEEERQRGNFPDRFSGHQFPNYSSELNVNALLLGDSALYLCASSWTGTGELFFGEGSRLTVL.

The gene calls are TRBV7-8 and TRBJ1-1, with D perhaps TRBD1 (6 bases). Between the trimmed V and J ends, which lost 3 bases and 3 bases, there was a span of 29 bases. Germline lookup yields CDR1 SGHVS and CDR2 FQNEAQ. The CDR3 contains 20 residues. The CDR3 DNA follows: TGTGCCAGCAGCTTTTGGACAGAAGGTATATTGGATTCGACGGACACTGAAGCTTTCTTT. Translation gives CASSFWTEGILDSTDTEAFF.

The rearrangement uses TRBV5-1 and TRBJ2-7, with 7 bases matching TRBD1. This CDR3 has 15 amino acids. V lost 2 bases, J lost 2 bases, and 7 bases stayed unmatched. CDR1 and CDR2 (germline): SGHRS, YFSETQ. Here the CDR3 DNA reads TGCGCCAGCAGCTTCTTAACAGGGGCTCCCTACGAGCAGTACTTC. Its translation: CASSFLTGAPYEQYF.

J is TRBJ1-3 and V is TRBV28; 8 bases fit TRBD1. The CDR3 consists of 15 residues. Looked up from germline, CDR1 is MDHEN and CDR2 is SYDVKM. J was trimmed by 0 bases and V by 10 bases; bases with no gene match: 8. The CDR3 nucleotides read TGTGCCACCGAGACAGGGGACTCCTCTGGAAACACCATATATTTT. It yields the protein CATETGDSSGNTIYF.

This clone was seen once. The chain couples TRBV15 to TRBJ2-7; TRBD2 might be the D (6 bases). Germline values: CDR1 LNHNV, CDR2 YYDKDF (reference sequence). V was shortened by 0 bases and J by 6 bases, with 12 bases between the two germline ends. This CDR3 is 14 amino acids long. This chain's CDR3 is CATSRDPLGGEQYF. The CDR3 bases are TGTGCCACCAGCAGAGATCCCTTGGGGGGCGAGCAGTACTTC.

In DNA, the CDR3 is TGCGCCAGCAGCTTTCGGAGCAATGAGCAGTTCTTC. Translating it yields CASSFRSNEQFF. V usage is TRBV5-1 and J usage is TRBJ2-1, with D unclear. V was shortened by 2 bases and J by 6 bases, with 6 bases between the two germline ends. The CDR3 spans 12 residues. Germline V gives CDR1 SGHRS, CDR2 YFSETQ.

The chain carries TRBV27 and TRBJ2-5; the match to TRBD2 covers 15 bases. This CDR3 region has 16 residues. With V trimmed by 4 bases and J by 4 bases, 4 bases remained unmatched. Per the germline V gene, CDR1 is MNHEY and CDR2 is SMNVEV (reference sequence). The CDR3 is CASSSGLAGGPETQYF. In nucleotides, the CDR3 is TGTGCCAGCAGTTCAGGACTAGCGGGAGGGCCAGAGACCCAGTACTTC.

The chain is built from TRBV5-1 and TRBJ2-3; the D gene is possibly TRBD2 (6 bases). CDR1 SGHRS and CDR2 YFSETQ come from the germline V gene. The CDR3 runs to 15 residues. The ends were cut back, 0 bases at V and 4 bases at J, with 12 bases in the middle. The CDR3 here is CASSLGGLNSDTQYF. For the CDR3, the DNA is TGCGCCAGCAGCTTGGGGGGACTTAATTCAGATACGCAGTATTTT.

The rearrangement links TRBV19 to TRBJ1-6; D is undetermined. This CDR3 comprises 15 residues. Germline loops: CDR1 LNHDA, CDR2 SQIVND (reference sequence). V lost 3 bases to trimming and J lost 5 bases, with 11 bases between them. CDR3 amino acids: CASSIAGSHNSPLHF. CDR3 bases: TGTGCCAGTAGTATTGCCGGGAGTCATAATTCACCCCTCCACTTT. Using reference TRBV19 and TRBJ1-6 for the parts outside the CDR3, the full variable domain is DGGITQSPKYLFRKEGQNVTLSCEQNLNHDAMYWYRQDPGQGLRLIYYSQIVNDFQKGDIAEGYSVSREKKESFPLTVTSAQKNPTAFYLCASSIAGSHNSPLHFGNGTRLTVT.

Only a few counts were recorded for this clone. The genes are TRBV27 and TRBJ2-2; TRBD1 is a possible D gene (5 bases). The CDR3 runs 15 residues. Trimming left V 5 bases short and J 5 bases short, with 15 bases between. Germline V lookup: CDR1 MNHEY, CDR2 SMNVEV (reference sequence). CDR3: CASSPPDKWTGELFF. As DNA, the CDR3 is TGTGCCAGCAGTCCCCCGGACAAGTGGACCGGGGAGCTGTTTTTT.

The genes are TRBV7-2 and TRBJ1-2, with TRBD1 as a possible D gene (5 bases). The CDR3 loop spans 15 amino acids. Germline V gene sequence: CDR1 SGHTA, CDR2 FQGNSA. Trimming stripped 0 bases from V and 8 bases from J, with 16 bases between. CDR3 loop: CASSLAGLSARGYTF. The CDR3 DNA sequence: TGTGCCAGCAGCTTAGCGGGACTGTCGGCCCGCGGCTACACCTTC. Based on the CDR3 plus reference TRBV7-2 and TRBJ1-2, the full variable domain is GAGVSQSPSNKVTEKGKDVELRCDPISGHTALYWYRQSLGQGLEFLIYFQGNSAPDKSGLPSDRFSAERTGGSVSTLTIQRTQQEDSAVYLCASSLAGLSARGYTFGSGTRLTVV.

The chain combines TRBV3-1 (or the pseudogene TRBV3-2) with TRBJ1-6; tentative D call: TRBD1 (6 bases). V lost 5 bases, J lost 7 bases, and 12 bases lay in between. The CDR3 is 14 residues long. The V gene's germline CDR1 is LGHDT and CDR2 YNNKEL (reference sequence). The CDR3, as DNA: TGTGCCAGCAGCGCCCCCACAGGGAATTCACCCCTCCACTTT. Its protein product is CASSAPTGNSPLHF.